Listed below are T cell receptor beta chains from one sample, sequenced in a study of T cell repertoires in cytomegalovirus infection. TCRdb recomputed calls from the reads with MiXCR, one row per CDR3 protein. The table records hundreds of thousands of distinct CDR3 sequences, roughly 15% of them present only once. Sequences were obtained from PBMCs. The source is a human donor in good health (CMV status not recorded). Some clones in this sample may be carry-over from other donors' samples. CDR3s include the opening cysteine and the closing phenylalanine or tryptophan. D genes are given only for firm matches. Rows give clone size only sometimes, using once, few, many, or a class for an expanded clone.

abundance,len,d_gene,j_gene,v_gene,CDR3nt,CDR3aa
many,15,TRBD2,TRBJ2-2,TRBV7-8,TGTGCCAGCAGCCCAGGACTAGCGACCACCGGGGAGCTGTTTTTT,CASSPGLATTGELFF
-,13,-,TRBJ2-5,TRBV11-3,TGTGCCGGCAGTTACGGGCCACGGGAGACCCAGTACTTC,CAGSYGPRETQYF
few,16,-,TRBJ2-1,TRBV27,TGTGCCAGCAGTCCCGCAGGGGGGAGCTCCTACAATGAGCAGTTCTTC,CASSPAGGSSYNEQFF
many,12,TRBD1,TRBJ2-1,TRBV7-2,TGTGCCAGCAGCGGCCGACAGGGATGGAAGTTCTTC,CASSGRQGWKFF
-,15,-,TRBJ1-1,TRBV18,TGTGCCAGCTCCCCACGGCGGGAGGTAAGCACTGAAGCTTTCTTT,CASSPRREVSTEAFF
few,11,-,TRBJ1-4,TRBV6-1,TGTGCCAGCAGTTCCCAAGGTTGGCTGTTTTTT,CASSSQGWLFF
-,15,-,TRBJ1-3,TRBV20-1,TGCAGTGCTAGAGATAAACAGGGCTCTGGAAACACCATATATTTT,CSARDKQGSGNTIYF
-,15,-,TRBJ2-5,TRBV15,TGTGCCACCAGCAGAGAGGACAGCGCGGCGGAGACCCAGTACTTC,CATSREDSAAETQYF
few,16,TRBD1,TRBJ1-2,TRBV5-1,TGCGCCAGCAGCTCGGGACAGGGGAAATCGAACTATGGCTACACCTTC,CASSSGQGKSNYGYTF
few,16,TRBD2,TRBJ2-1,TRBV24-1,TGTGCCACCAGTGATGAGAGCGGGGGCTATTACAATGAGCAGTTCTTC,CATSDESGGYYNEQFF
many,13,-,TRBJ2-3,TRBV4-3,TGCGCCAGCAGCCAAGATTCTGGGGATACGCAGTATTTT,CASSQDSGDTQYF
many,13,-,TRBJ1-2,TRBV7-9,TGTGCCAGCAGTGTAGGCTCTAACTATGGCTACACCTTC,CASSVGSNYGYTF
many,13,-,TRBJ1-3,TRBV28,TGTGCCAGCCAGTTGCCTTCTGGAAACACCATATATTTT,CASQLPSGNTIYF
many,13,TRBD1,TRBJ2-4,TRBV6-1,TGTGCCAGCAGTGCCGGGACAGGGGACATTCAGTACTTC,CASSAGTGDIQYF
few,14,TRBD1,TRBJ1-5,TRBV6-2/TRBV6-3,TGTGCCAGCAGTTACCACAGGGGGGATCAGCCCCAGCATTTT,CASSYHRGDQPQHF
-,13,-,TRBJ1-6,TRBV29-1,TGCAGCGTTGCCGGGGACCCAAATTCACCCCTCCACTTT,CSVAGDPNSPLHF
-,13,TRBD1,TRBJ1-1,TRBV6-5,TGTGCCAGCAGGGGGGACAGGGGGCCCGAAGCTTTCTTT,CASRGDRGPEAFF
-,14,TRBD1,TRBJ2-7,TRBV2,TGTGCCAGCAGGGACAGGGGGAGCTCCTACGAGCAGTACTTC,CASRDRGSSYEQYF
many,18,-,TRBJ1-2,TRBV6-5,TGTGCCAGCAGTTACGGCCCTCCTGGAGGGGAGGTGATGCGTGGCTACACCTTC,CASSYGPPGGEVMRGYTF
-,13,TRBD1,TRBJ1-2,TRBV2,TGTGCCAGCAGTGAAGGGACAGGGAGAGTTGGTACCTTC,CASSEGTGRVGTF
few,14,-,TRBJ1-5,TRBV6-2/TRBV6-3,TGTGCCAGCAGAAAAGCAGGGGGCAATCAGCCCCAGCATTTT,CASRKAGGNQPQHF
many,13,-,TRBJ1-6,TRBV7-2,TGTGCCAGCAGCCTGGTCTATAATTCACCCCTCCACTTT,CASSLVYNSPLHF
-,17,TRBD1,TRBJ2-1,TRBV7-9,TGTGCCAGCAGCTTGGGGGGAACAGGGGGCCTGTACAATGAGCAGTTCTTC,CASSLGGTGGLYNEQFF
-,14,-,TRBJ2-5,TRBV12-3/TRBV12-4,TGTGCCAGCAGCTCGGGCCCCGGAGGGGAGACCCAGTACTTC,CASSSGPGGETQYF
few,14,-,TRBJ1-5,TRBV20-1,TGCAGTGCCCAGCAAAAGGGGAGCAATCAGCCCCAGCATTTT,CSAQQKGSNQPQHF
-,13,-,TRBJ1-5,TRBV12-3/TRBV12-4,TGTGCCACCTCGTCGGGGCGCAATCAGCCCCAGCATTTT,CATSSGRNQPQHF
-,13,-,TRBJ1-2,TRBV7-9,TGTGCCAGCAGCAAAAAGTCCGGGACTGGCTACACCTTC,CASSKKSGTGYTF
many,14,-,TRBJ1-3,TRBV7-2,TGTGCCAGCAGTCTACTAGGGCCTGGAAACACCATATATTTT,CASSLLGPGNTIYF
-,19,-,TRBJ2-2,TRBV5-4,TGTGCCAGCAGCTCTCGACTACGACCGCCCCGAGGGGGCACCGGGGAGCTGTTTTTT,CASSSRLRPPRGGTGELFF
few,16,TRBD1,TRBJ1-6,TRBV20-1,TGCAGTGCTAGGGAGACAGGGTACTCCTATAATTCACCCCTCCACTTT,CSARETGYSYNSPLHF
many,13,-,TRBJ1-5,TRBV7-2,TGTGCCAGCAGCTTTATCGGAAATCGGCCCCAGCATTTT,CASSFIGNRPQHF
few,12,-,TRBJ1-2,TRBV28,TGTGCCAGCAGTCAACAGGAATATGGCTACACCTTC,CASSQQEYGYTF
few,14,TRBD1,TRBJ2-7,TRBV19,TGTGCCAGTAGTGCCGGACAGGGGGTGGACGAGCAGTACTTC,CASSAGQGVDEQYF
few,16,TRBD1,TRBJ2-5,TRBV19,TGTGCCAGTAGTACCATACTCAGACAGGGCCCGGGGACCCAGTACTTC,CASSTILRQGPGTQYF
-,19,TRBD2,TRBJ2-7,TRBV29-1,TGCAGCGCGGCACCTGGGGGACTAGCGGGGGGCGGAGGGTATTACGAGCAGTACTTC,CSAAPGGLAGGGGYYEQYF
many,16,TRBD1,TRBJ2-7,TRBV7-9,TGTGCCAGCAGCCCCGCCCCAGGGACAGGCATCTACGAGCAGTACTTC,CASSPAPGTGIYEQYF
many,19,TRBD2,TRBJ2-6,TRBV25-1,TGTGCCAGCAGTGAATGGGTTGGGCGGGGGACCTCTGGGGCCAACGTCCTGACTTTC,CASSEWVGRGTSGANVLTF
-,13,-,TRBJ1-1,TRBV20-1,TGCAGTGCTCGCCCGTCGGGGAACACTGAAGCTTTCTTT,CSARPSGNTEAFF
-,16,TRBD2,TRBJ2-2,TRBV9,TGTGCCAGCAGCGTCCCACAGCGGGGGGGCACCGGGGAGCTGTTTTTT,CASSVPQRGGTGELFF
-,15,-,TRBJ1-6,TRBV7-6,TGTGCCAGCAGCTTAGCTGGGGGGAATCATTCACCCCTCCACTTT,CASSLAGGNHSPLHF
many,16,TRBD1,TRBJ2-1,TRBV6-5,TGTGCCAGCAGTTACTACTACAGGGGGGCGGCAGATGAGCAGTTCTTC,CASSYYYRGAADEQFF
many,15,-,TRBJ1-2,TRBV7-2,TGTGCCAGCAGCTCCACCACAGGGATTGACTATGGCTACACCTTC,CASSSTTGIDYGYTF
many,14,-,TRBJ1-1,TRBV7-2,TGTGCCAGCAGCCGGGGACGAAGGAACACTGAAGCTTTCTTT,CASSRGRRNTEAFF
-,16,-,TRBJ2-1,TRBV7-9,TGTGCCAGCAGCTTAAGTTTGGCAGAGAGTTACAATGAGCAGTTCTTC,CASSLSLAESYNEQFF
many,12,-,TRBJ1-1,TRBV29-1,TGCAGCGTTAACAGGGTGAACACTGAAGCTTTCTTT,CSVNRVNTEAFF
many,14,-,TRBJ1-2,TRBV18,TGTGCCAGCTCACCTGAAGGAGGGAACTATGGCTACACCTTC,CASSPEGGNYGYTF
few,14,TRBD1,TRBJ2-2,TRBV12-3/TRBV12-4,TGTGCCAGCAGGGGACAGGAGGGCACCGGGGAGCTGTTTTTT,CASRGQEGTGELFF
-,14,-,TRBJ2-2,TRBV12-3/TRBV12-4,TGTGCCAGCAGGCGCAGGGGGGACACCGGGGAGCTGTTTTTT,CASRRRGDTGELFF